This TCR beta chain derives from a study of T cells after posttransplantation cyclophosphamide. Study-level findings and limits: Recipient CMV seropositivity and CMV reactivation strongly tracked TRB clonality. Skin or GI-infiltrating T cells shared few TRB sequences with blood.

A note on this clone: Its antigen is currently unknown.

Busulfan-fludarabine conditioning, marrow transplant, and cyclophosphamide on days +3 and +4 were administered. V was clipped by 2 bases and J by 3 bases; unmatched bases: 9. CDR3 length: 17 amino acids. Germline V gene data show CDR1 as SGHDT and CDR2 as YYEEEE. Libraries were prepared by immunoSEQ multiplex PCR; TCRdb keeps only in-frame clonotypes and omits some of them. Found here are more than 750 clones, 45% to 55% of them singletons; the top ten hold 35% to 55%. The input for sequencing was CD8+ T cells sorted from blood, taken after allogeneic stem cell transplant with posttransplant cyclophosphamide. This sequence originates from a female patient aged 60 to 70 who received an allogeneic stem cell transplant from a related donor and was CMV-positive. The graft donor may have contributed some T cells. V usage is TRBV5-6 and J usage is TRBJ2-1; 9 nucleotides agree with TRBD2. The CDR3 is CASSFATSGANYNEQFF. In nucleotides, the CDR3 is TGTGCCAGCAGCTTTGCGACTAGCGGAGCTAACTACAATGAGCAGTTCTTC.